This T cell receptor beta chain is drawn from a study of T cells in Graves' hyperthyroidism and ophthalmopathy. RNA transcripts served as the template for amplifying TCR beta CDR3 regions. First-round RT-PCR with HTBI primers amplified the TCR CDR3 region. TCRdb ran MiXCR on the multiplex PCR reads and lists one entry per CDR3 protein. The data hold approximately 560,000 distinct CDR3 sequences, with about 15% observed a single time. Each patient was aged 18 to 65 and had newly diagnosed hyperthyroidism of under 2 months' duration. This clonotype was seen a handful of times. The CDR3 is 16 amino acids. V lost 0 bases, J lost 0 bases, and 9 bases lay in between. Germline-derived CDR1 and CDR2 are SEHNR and FQNEAQ (reference sequence).

The source of this sequence is a woman younger than 45 with Graves' hyperthyroidism. Sequencing was performed on blood. The chain carries TRBV7-9 and TRBJ2-1; unclear D gene. DNA of the CDR3: TGTGCCAGCAGCTTAGCGGAGAGGAGCTCCTACAATGAGCAGTTCTTC. Translating it yields CASSLAERSSYNEQFF.